This TCR beta chain was captured in a study of identical twins. Overall study findings and caveats: Less excess twin sharing appeared in beta out-of-frame sequences. Low generation probability was overrepresented in out-of-frame alpha sequences shared by twins.

With respect to this clonotype: Its antigen is not identified.

A universal primer site was created by template switching, with the cDNA bearing unique molecular identifiers. TCRdb redid the calling of the 5' RACE reads with MiXCR, one entry per CDR3 protein. This sample yields under 800,000 distinct CDR3 sequences, of which approximately 21% are seen a single time; 4% to 5.5% belongs to the top ten. From germline, CDR1 is MNHNS and CDR2 SASEGT. The CDR3 consists of 13 residues. Trimming removed 4 bases from V and 1 base from J, with 7 bases in between. A further study also used this sample, focusing on T cells expressing NK-cell markers. This second report adds: There were seven HCMV-seropositive donors and one seronegative donor among the eight sequenced.

The receptor comes from a woman aged 18-30 years in good health. The chain joins TRBV6-1 to TRBJ1-1; D is unclear. Sequenced sample: PBMCs. CDR3 sequence: CASSGKRNTEAFF. CDR3 bases: TGTGCCAGCAGTGGTAAAAGGAACACTGAAGCTTTCTTT.